Shown below are 9 T cell receptor beta chains from a single sample sequenced in a study of blood T cell repertoires in COVID-19 (TCRdb year 2020). Libraries were made using the immunoSEQ multiplex PCR assay. TCRdb's version of the immuneACCESS table is confined to in-frame rearrangements and falls short of the full clone set. An unresolved V gene accounts for under half of the shortfall where checked; the remainder is of unknown origin. The sample table shows some 490,000 clones, and roughly 85% are seen once. Roughly 3.1% of the sample goes to the ten largest clones. Input material: peripheral blood. The receptor set was obtained from a human donor in a cohort sampled during active COVID-19.

There are a few counts of this clone. V gene TRBV19 combines with J gene TRBJ1-4; TRBD1 matches at 9 bases. From germline, CDR1 is LNHDA and CDR2 SQIVND (reference sequence). The CDR3 loop spans 16 amino acids. The V gene end was trimmed by 4 bases and the J gene end by 8 bases; junction bases not matched to a gene: 11. DNA of the CDR3: TGTGCCAGTAGTACGGAACGGGACAGGGAGCGCGAAAAACTGTTTTTT. Amino acid sequence: CASSTERDREREKLFF.

This clone is a singleton in its sample. The chain couples TRBV19 to TRBJ2-1, with D tentatively TRBD2 (5 bases). Germline-derived CDR1 and CDR2 are LNHDA and SQIVND (reference sequence). The V gene lost 7 bases and the J gene lost 3 bases, with 13 bases spanning the gap. This CDR3 comprises 14 residues. The CDR3 spells CASNPGSYYNEQFF. CDR3 DNA sequence: TGTGCCAGTAATCCGGGAAGCTACTACAATGAGCAGTTCTTC.

The V call is TRBV10-1, the J call TRBJ1-2; 8 bases match TRBD1. CDR3 length: 14 amino acids. The V and J ends lost 4 bases and 3 bases, in that order; junction bases with no gene match: 4. Germline-derived CDR1 and CDR2 are WNHNN and SYGVQD (reference sequence). In DNA, the CDR3 is TGCGCCAGCAGTGGGTCAGGGGGCTACTATGGCTACACCTTC. This codes for CASSGSGGYYGYTF.

The CDR3 loop is CASSLAGTQKNIQYF. The CDR3 coding sequence is TGTGCCAGCAGTTTAGCCGGGACACAGAAAAACATTCAGTACTTC. The chain uses TRBV28 and TRBJ2-4, with TRBD1 as a possible D gene (6 bases). V lost 2 bases and J lost 4, with 12 bases in between. From germline, CDR1 is MDHEN and CDR2 SYDVKM. The length of the CDR3 is 15 residues. Using reference TRBV28 and TRBJ2-4 for the parts outside the CDR3, the full variable domain is DVKVTQSSRYLVKRTGEKVFLECVQDMDHENMFWYRQDPGLGLRLIYFSYDVKMKEKGDIPEGYSVSREKKERFSLILESASTNQTSMYLCASSLAGTQKNIQYFGAGTRLSVL.

The rearrangement uses TRBV7-8 and TRBJ2-1, with 14 nucleotides matching TRBD2. The CDR3 consists of 15 residues. With 5 bases clipped from V and 8 bases from J, the junction kept 5 bases outside the gene matches. In germline, CDR1 is SGHVS, CDR2 FQNEAQ. CDR3 sequence reads: CASSAQGLAGDEQFF. DNA of the CDR3: TGTGCCAGCAGCGCCCAGGGACTAGCGGGGGATGAGCAGTTCTTC.

In this sample, this clone turned up many times. This chain connects TRBV19 to TRBJ2-7; 7 bases fit TRBD2. J was trimmed by 3 bases and V by 3 bases; bases with no gene match: 8. The CDR3 loop spans 15 amino acids. In germline, CDR1 is LNHDA, CDR2 SQIVND (reference sequence). The CDR3 loop reads CASSMAASGLYEQYF. For the CDR3, the DNA is TGTGCCAGTAGTATGGCGGCTAGCGGCCTCTACGAGCAGTACTTC.

The V gene is TRBV12-5, the J gene TRBJ1-1, with TRBD1 identical over 10 bases. CDR1 and CDR2 from the germline V gene are LGHNT and FRNRAP. The CDR3 spans 16 residues. The junction had 12 bases not matched to a gene; V was cut back by 1 base and J by 10 bases. Here the CDR3 DNA reads TGTGCTAGTGGTTTGGAGACCCCGGGACAGGGGAAGGGAGCTTTCTTT. Protein: CASGLETPGQGKGAFF.

In this sample, this clone turned up a few times. An end of the junction differs from the germline gene, which may be a read error. This chain links TRBV7-7 with TRBJ2-1; 12 positions match TRBD2. The V gene's germline CDR1 is SSHAT and CDR2 FNYEAQ (reference sequence). CDR3 length: 15 residues. The CDR3 bases are TGTGCTAGCAGCCTAGCGGGAGGGCCCTGGGATGAGCAGTTCTTC. The encoded protein is CASSLAGGPWDEQFF.

The genes are TRBV11-2 and TRBJ2-1, with 7 bases aligning to TRBD2. Trimming removed 6 bases from V and 7 bases from J; junction bases left unmatched: 9. There are 14 residues in the CDR3. Per the germline V gene, CDR1 is SGHAT and CDR2 is FQNNGV. CDR3 loop: CASSRTRGVNEQFF. In nucleotides, the CDR3 is TGTGCCAGCAGTCGGACTAGAGGGGTAAATGAGCAGTTCTTC. The full variable domain, its missing parts supplied by reference TRBV11-2 and TRBJ2-1, is EAGVAQSPRYKIIEKRQSVAFWCNPISGHATLYWYQQILGQGPKLLIQFQNNGVVDDSQLPKDRFSAERLKGVDSTLKIQPAKLEDSAVYLCASSRTRGVNEQFFGPGTRLTVL.